Below, 5 T cell receptor beta chains from the same sample are listed, as sequenced in a study of CD8 T cells in ankylosing spondylitis. TCRdb itself ran the 5' RACE reads through MiXCR, one entry per CDR3 protein. The sample lists 250,000 to 300,000 distinct CDR3 sequences, roughly 20% occurring once. Sample: blood, either unsorted or a sorted T cell fraction (not recorded which). The receptor source for this set is a male donor with ankylosing spondylitis or in good health (not recorded which).

There are many counts of this clonotype. The gene calls are TRBV6-1 and TRBJ2-3; TRBD2 matches at 9 bases. Germline V gene sequence: CDR1 MNHNS, CDR2 SASEGT. This CDR3 comprises 16 residues. Unmatched junction bases numbered 16, after V lost 7 bases and J lost 8 bases. DNA for the CDR3: TGTGCCAGCACCATGCCTGGGACTAGCCGACATGGTACGCAGTATTTT. The encoded protein is CASTMPGTSRHGTQYF.

The rearrangement links TRBV12-3 or TRBV12-4 to TRBJ1-5; TRBD1 aligns across 9 bases. With 5 bases clipped from V and 2 bases from J, the junction kept 4 bases outside the gene matches. The CDR3 is 15 residues long. CDR3 sequence (DNA): TGTGCCAGCAGTCCGGGACAGGGCCGCAATCAGCCCCAGCATTTT. Protein: CASSPGQGRNQPQHF.

This clonotype was found once. The rearrangement links TRBV28 to TRBJ2-5; 8 bases fit TRBD1. The V gene end was trimmed by 1 base and the J gene end by 5 bases; junction bases not matched to a gene: 6. The CDR3 runs 15 residues. Germline V gene data show CDR1 as MDHEN and CDR2 as SYDVKM. CDR3: CASSLSRTGWETQYF. CDR3 DNA: TGTGCCAGCAGTTTATCGAGGACAGGGTGGGAGACCCAGTACTTC.

This clonotype was seen a handful of times. The chain combines TRBV11-2 with TRBJ2-2; no firm D call. Trimming removed 5 bases at V and 3 bases at J, with 16 bases between. This CDR3 spans 16 amino acids. CDR1 SGHAT and CDR2 FQNNGV come from the germline V gene. CDR3 sequence: CASSPRGWKDTGELFF. The CDR3 nucleotides are TGTGCCAGCAGCCCCCGTGGCTGGAAAGACACCGGGGAGCTGTTTTTT.

In its sample, this clonotype was seen a few times. The genes are TRBV7-3 and TRBJ2-1; TRBD2 matches 11 bases. Germline CDR1 and CDR2: SGHTA and FQGTGA. V lost 6 bases, J lost 5 bases, and 3 bases stayed unmatched. CDR3 length: 14 amino acids. As DNA, the CDR3 is TGTGCCAGCAGACTAGCGGGGGAACACAATGAGCAGTTCTTC. Translation: CASRLAGEHNEQFF.